This note documents a single T cell receptor beta chain sequence. This specimen belongs to a study of beta chain features in type 1 diabetes. Study-wide context: Analysis included 95 million to 140 million sorted cells drawn from all samples.

Sequenced material consisted of expressed TCRB transcripts (all of the isolated RNA was reverse transcribed). Assay used: immunoSEQ multiplex PCR; TCRdb lists only in-frame clones, some missing. The sample carries 200,000 to 250,000 clones, more than 9% recorded once. CDR3 length: 12 amino acids. V was shortened by 0 bases and J by 6 bases, with 6 bases between the two germline ends. Germline V gene lookup returns CDR1 GTSNPN and CDR2 SVGIG (reference sequence). What was sequenced was naive CD4+ T cells from blood. The chain has TRBV30 and TRBJ1-5; the D gene is possibly TRBD1 (5 bases). The clonotype comes from a woman aged 18-35 years in good health. In DNA, the CDR3 is TGTGCCTGGAGTGTCGGGGGTCAGCCCCAGCATTTT. The encoded protein is CAWSVGGQPQHF. The entire variable domain, with the rest obtained from reference TRBV30 and TRBJ1-5, is as follows: SQTIHQWPATLVQPVGSPLSLECTVEGTSNPNLYWYRQAAGRGLQLLFYSVGIGQISSEVPQNLSASRPQDRQFILSSKKLLLSDSGFYLCAWSVGGQPQHFGDGTRLSIL.